Listed below are T cell receptor beta chains from one sample, sequenced in a study of shared clonotypes between healthy human individuals. Only in-frame clones appear in the TCRdb table, and some are missing; sequencing was by immunoSEQ multiplex PCR. The sample consists of fewer than 600,000 clones, 70% to 80% of them appearing once. Sequenced input: PBMCs. The receptor source for this set is a woman aged 35 to 49 in good health. Some clones in this sample may be carry-over from other donors' samples. Each CDR3 is given with its conserved first and last residue. Each record gives: J gene, clone size, D gene, V gene, CDR3 protein, CDR3 DNA. The D gene is left open where the match is weak. Where a row states a size, it is once, few, many or the class of an expanded clone; other rows omit it.

j_gene: TRBJ2-5; abundance: .; d_gene: .; v_gene: TRBV5-1; CDR3aa: CASSLVLQETQYF; CDR3nt: TGCGCCAGCAGCTTGGTCCTACAAGAGACCCAGTACTTC
j_gene: TRBJ2-1; abundance: .; d_gene: .; v_gene: TRBV2; CDR3aa: CSSGLGNEQFF; CDR3nt: TGCAGTAGCGGATTAGGCAATGAGCAGTTCTTC
j_gene: TRBJ2-7; abundance: .; d_gene: .; v_gene: TRBV9; CDR3aa: CASSAGDVYEQYF; CDR3nt: TGTGCCAGCAGCGCCGGGGACGTATACGAGCAGTACTTC
j_gene: TRBJ2-7; abundance: .; d_gene: .; v_gene: TRBV10-2; CDR3aa: CATRDAGNEQYF; CDR3nt: TGCGCCACCCGCGACGCCGGGAACGAGCAGTACTTC
j_gene: TRBJ1-2; abundance: .; d_gene: .; v_gene: TRBV28; CDR3aa: CASSESGATNYGYTF; CDR3nt: TGTGCCAGCAGTGAATCAGGGGCCACTAACTATGGCTACACCTTC
j_gene: TRBJ2-1; abundance: .; d_gene: .; v_gene: TRBV19; CDR3aa: CASREQGVGRNEQFF; CDR3nt: TGTGCCAGTAGGGAACAGGGTGTCGGGAGGAATGAGCAGTTCTTC
j_gene: TRBJ2-5; abundance: .; d_gene: .; v_gene: TRBV25-1; CDR3aa: CASSTSGETQYF; CDR3nt: TGTGCCAGTTCAACGTCAGGGGAGACCCAGTACTTC
j_gene: TRBJ1-1; abundance: .; d_gene: .; v_gene: TRBV29-1; CDR3aa: CSVGARGAEAFF; CDR3nt: TGCAGCGTCGGGGCCCGGGGGGCCGAAGCTTTCTTT
j_gene: TRBJ2-1; abundance: .; d_gene: TRBD1; v_gene: TRBV7-9; CDR3aa: CASSSRDSGNEQFF; CDR3nt: TGTGCCAGCAGCTCACGGGACAGCGGCAATGAGCAGTTCTTC
j_gene: TRBJ2-3; abundance: .; d_gene: .; v_gene: TRBV7-2; CDR3aa: CASSPWESTDTQYF; CDR3nt: TGTGCCAGCAGCCCCTGGGAGAGCACAGATACGCAGTATTTT
j_gene: TRBJ1-5; abundance: .; d_gene: .; v_gene: TRBV7-8; CDR3aa: CASSSQGEGDQPQHF; CDR3nt: TGTGCCAGCAGCTCTCAGGGAGAGGGGGATCAGCCCCAGCATTTT
j_gene: TRBJ1-4; abundance: .; d_gene: .; v_gene: TRBV29-1; CDR3aa: CSVATGPDEKLFF; CDR3nt: TGCAGCGTTGCAACAGGCCCGGATGAAAAACTGTTTTTT
j_gene: TRBJ2-1; abundance: few; d_gene: TRBD2; v_gene: TRBV29-1; CDR3aa: CSVVPSGRAWANEQFF; CDR3nt: TGCAGCGTTGTCCCTAGCGGGAGGGCCTGGGCGAATGAGCAGTTCTTC
j_gene: TRBJ2-7; abundance: .; d_gene: .; v_gene: TRBV9; CDR3aa: CASSQQGGENEQYF; CDR3nt: TGTGCCAGCAGCCAGCAGGGGGGTGAGAACGAGCAGTACTTC